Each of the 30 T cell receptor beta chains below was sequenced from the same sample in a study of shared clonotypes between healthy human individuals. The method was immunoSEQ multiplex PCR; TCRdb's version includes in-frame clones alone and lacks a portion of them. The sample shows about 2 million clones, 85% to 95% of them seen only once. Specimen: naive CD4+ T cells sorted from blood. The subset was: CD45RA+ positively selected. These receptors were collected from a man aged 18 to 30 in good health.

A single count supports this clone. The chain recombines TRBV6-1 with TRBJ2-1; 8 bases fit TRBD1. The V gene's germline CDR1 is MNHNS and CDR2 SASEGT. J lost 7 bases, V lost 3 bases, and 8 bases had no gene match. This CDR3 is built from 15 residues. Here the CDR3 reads CASSEGTGPGNEQFF. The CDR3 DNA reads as TGTGCCAGCAGTGAGGGGACAGGCCCTGGGAATGAGCAGTTCTTC.

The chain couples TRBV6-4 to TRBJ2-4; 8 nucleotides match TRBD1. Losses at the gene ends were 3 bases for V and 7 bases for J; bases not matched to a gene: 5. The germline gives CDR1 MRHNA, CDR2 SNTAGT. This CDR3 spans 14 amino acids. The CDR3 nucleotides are TGTGCCAGCAGTGAGTCCAGGGGGCTGAACATTCAGTACTTC. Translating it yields CASSESRGLNIQYF.

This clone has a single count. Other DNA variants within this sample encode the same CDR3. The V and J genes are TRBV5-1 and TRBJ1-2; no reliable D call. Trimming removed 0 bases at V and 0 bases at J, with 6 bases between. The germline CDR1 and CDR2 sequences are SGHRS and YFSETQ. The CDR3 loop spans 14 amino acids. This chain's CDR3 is CASSLGPANYGYTF. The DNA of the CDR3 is TGCGCCAGCAGCTTGGGGCCAGCTAACTATGGCTACACCTTC.

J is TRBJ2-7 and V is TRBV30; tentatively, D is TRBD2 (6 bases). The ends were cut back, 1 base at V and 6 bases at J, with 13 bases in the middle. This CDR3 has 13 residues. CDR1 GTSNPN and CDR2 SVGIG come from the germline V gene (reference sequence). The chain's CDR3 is CAWSAEVGGEQYF. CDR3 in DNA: TGTGCCTGGAGTGCAGAGGTGGGGGGCGAGCAGTACTTC.

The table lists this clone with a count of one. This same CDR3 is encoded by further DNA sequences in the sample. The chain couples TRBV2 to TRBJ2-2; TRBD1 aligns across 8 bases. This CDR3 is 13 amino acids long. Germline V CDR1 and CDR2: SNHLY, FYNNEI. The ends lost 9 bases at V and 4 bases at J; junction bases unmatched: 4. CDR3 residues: CASNTGGTGELFF. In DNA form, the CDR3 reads TGTGCCAGTAACACAGGGGGCACCGGGGAGCTGTTTTTT.

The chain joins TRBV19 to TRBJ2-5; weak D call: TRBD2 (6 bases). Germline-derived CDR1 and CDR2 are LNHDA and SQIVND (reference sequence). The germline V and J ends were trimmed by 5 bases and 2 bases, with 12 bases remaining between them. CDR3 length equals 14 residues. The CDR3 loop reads CASSPDAGQETQYF. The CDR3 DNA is TGTGCCAGTAGTCCCGACGCGGGACAAGAGACCCAGTACTTC.

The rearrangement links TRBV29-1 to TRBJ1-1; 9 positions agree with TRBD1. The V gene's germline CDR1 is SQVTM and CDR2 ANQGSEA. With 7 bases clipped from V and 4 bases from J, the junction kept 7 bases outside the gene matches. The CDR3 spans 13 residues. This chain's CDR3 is CSGSTGGFTEAFF. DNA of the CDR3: TGCAGCGGATCGACAGGGGGTTTCACTGAAGCTTTCTTT.

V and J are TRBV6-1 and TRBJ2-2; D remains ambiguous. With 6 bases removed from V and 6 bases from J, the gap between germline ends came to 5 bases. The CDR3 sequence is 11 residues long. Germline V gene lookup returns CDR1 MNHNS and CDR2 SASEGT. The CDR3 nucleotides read TGTGCCAGCAGGGGGTCCGGGGAGCTGTTTTTT. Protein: CASRGSGELFF.

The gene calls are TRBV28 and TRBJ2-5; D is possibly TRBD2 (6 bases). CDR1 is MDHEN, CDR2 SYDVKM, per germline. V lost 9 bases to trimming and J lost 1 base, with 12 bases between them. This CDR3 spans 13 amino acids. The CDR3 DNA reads TGTGCCAGTAAGTCGGGACTCCAAGAGACCCAGTACTTC. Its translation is CASKSGLQETQYF.

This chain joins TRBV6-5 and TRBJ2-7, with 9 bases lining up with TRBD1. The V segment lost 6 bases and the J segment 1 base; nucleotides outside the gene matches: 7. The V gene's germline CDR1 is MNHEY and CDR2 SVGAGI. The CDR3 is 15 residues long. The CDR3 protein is CASSDGGTGSYEQYF. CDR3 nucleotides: TGTGCCAGCAGCGATGGCGGGACAGGGTCCTACGAGCAGTACTTC.

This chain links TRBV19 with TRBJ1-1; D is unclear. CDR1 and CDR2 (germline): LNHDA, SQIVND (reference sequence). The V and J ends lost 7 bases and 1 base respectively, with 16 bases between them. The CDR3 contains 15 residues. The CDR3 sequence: CASKQNKGSNTEAFF. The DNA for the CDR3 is TGTGCCAGTAAACAAAACAAAGGATCGAACACTGAAGCTTTCTTT.

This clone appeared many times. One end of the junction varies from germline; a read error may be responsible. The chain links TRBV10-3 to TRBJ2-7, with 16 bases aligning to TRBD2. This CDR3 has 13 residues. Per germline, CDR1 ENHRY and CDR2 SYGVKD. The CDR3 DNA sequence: TGTGCCTCTAAGGGGACTAGCGGGAGGGCGAAGCACTTC. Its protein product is CASKGTSGRAKHF.

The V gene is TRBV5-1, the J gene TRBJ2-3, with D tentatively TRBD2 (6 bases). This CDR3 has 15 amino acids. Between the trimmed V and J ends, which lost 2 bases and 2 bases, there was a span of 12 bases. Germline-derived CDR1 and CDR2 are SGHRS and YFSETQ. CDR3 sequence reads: CASSLYSGSTDTQYF. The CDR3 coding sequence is TGCGCCAGCAGCTTATATAGCGGCTCCACAGATACGCAGTATTTT.

The CDR3 DNA is TGCGCCAGCAGCCAAGGAGGAGCGGGGGCTTTCTACGAGCAGTACTTC. Encoded protein: CASSQGGAGAFYEQYF. The chain links TRBV4-3 to TRBJ2-7, with 8 bases matching TRBD2. Germline CDR1 is LGHNA and CDR2 is YSLEER. The ends lost 1 base at V and 3 bases at J; junction bases unmatched: 8. The CDR3 runs to 16 residues.

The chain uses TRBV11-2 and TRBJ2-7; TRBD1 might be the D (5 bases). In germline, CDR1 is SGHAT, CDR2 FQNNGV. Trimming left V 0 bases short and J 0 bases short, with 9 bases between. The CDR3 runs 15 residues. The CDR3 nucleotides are TGTGCCAGCAGCTTAGAGCCGACAGTCTCCTACGAGCAGTACTTC. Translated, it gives CASSLEPTVSYEQYF.

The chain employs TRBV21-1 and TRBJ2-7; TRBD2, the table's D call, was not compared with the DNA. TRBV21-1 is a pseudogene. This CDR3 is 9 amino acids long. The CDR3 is CASSKDEGF. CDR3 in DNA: TGTGCCAGCAGCAAAGACGAGGGCTTC.

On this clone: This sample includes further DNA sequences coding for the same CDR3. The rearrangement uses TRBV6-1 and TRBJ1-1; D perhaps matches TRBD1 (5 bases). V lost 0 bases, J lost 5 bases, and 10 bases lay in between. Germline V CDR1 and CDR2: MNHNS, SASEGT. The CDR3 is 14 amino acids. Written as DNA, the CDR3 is TGTGCCAGCAGTGAAGCCTTGCAGGGAACTGAAGCTTTCTTT. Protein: CASSEALQGTEAFF.

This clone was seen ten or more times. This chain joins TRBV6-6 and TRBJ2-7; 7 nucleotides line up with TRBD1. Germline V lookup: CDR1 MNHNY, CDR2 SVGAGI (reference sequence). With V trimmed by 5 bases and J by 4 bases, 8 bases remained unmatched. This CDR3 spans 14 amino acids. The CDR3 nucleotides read TGTGCCAGCAGTAGACAGGGAAAAGGTTACGAGCAGTACTTC. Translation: CASSRQGKGYEQYF.

The CDR3 sequence: CAWSLPGSSYNSPLHF. The DNA for the CDR3 is TGTGCCTGGAGTCTCCCGGGTAGCTCCTATAATTCACCCCTCCACTTT. This chain uses TRBV30 with TRBJ1-6; D uncertain. There are 16 residues in the CDR3. In germline, CDR1 is GTSNPN, CDR2 SVGIG (reference sequence). V gave up 2 bases and J gave up 0 bases, with 11 bases separating them.

The CDR3: CASSPGAKLGNEQFF. CDR3 DNA sequence: TGCGCCAGCAGCCCAGGAGCAAAATTAGGCAATGAGCAGTTCTTC. The J gene is TRBJ2-1, the V gene TRBV5-1; D is unclear. CDR1 SGHRS and CDR2 YFSETQ come from the germline V gene. Trimming shortened V by 4 bases and J by 6 bases, and 17 bases separated the two germline ends. The CDR3 is made up of 15 amino acids.

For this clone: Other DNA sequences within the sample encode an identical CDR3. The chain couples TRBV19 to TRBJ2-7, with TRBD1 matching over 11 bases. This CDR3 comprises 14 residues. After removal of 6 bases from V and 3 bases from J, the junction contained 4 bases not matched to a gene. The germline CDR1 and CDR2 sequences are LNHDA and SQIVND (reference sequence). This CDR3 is CASSLGTGGYEQYF. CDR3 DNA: TGTGCCAGTAGCCTCGGGACAGGGGGCTACGAGCAGTACTTC.

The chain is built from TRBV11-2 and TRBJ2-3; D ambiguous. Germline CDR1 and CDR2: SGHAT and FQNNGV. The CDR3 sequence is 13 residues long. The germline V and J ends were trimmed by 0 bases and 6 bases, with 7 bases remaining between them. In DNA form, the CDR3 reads TGTGCCAGCAGCTTAGATCTAAAGGATACGCAGTATTTT. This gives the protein CASSLDLKDTQYF. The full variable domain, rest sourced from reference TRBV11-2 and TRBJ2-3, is EAGVAQSPRYKIIEKRQSVAFWCNPISGHATLYWYQQILGQGPKLLIQFQNNGVVDDSQLPKDRFSAERLKGVDSTLKIQPAKLEDSAVYLCASSLDLKDTQYFGPGTRLTVL.

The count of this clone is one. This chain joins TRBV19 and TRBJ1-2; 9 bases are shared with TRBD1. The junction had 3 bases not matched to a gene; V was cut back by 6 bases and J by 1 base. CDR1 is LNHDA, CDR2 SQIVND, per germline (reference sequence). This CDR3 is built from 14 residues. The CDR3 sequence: CASRGTGNNYGYTF. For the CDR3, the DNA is TGTGCCAGTAGGGGGACAGGGAATAACTATGGCTACACCTTC.

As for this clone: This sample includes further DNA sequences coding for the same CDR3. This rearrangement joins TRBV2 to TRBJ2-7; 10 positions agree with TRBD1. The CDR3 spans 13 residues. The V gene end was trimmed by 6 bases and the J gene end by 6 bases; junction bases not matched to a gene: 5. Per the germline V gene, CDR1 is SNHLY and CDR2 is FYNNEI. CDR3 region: CASSRDRGREQYF. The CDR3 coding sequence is TGTGCCAGCAGCCGGGACAGGGGACGCGAGCAGTACTTC.

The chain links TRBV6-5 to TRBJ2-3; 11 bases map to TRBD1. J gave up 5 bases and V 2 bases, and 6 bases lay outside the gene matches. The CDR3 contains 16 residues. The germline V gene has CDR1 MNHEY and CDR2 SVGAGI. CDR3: CASSYVGQGAGDTQYF. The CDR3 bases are TGTGCCAGCAGTTACGTAGGACAGGGGGCAGGAGATACGCAGTATTTT.

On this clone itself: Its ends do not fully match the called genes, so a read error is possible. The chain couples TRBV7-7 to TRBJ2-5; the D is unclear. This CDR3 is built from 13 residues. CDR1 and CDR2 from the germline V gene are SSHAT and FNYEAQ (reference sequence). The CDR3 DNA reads TGTGCTAGCAGCTCTAGTGAGAGGAAGACCCAGTACTTC. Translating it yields CASSSSERKTQYF.

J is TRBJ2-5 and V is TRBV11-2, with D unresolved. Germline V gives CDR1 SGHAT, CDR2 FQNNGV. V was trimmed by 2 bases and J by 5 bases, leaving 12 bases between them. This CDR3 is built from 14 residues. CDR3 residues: CASSLFPGRETQYF. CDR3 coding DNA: TGTGCCAGCAGCTTATTCCCCGGGCGGGAGACCCAGTACTTC.

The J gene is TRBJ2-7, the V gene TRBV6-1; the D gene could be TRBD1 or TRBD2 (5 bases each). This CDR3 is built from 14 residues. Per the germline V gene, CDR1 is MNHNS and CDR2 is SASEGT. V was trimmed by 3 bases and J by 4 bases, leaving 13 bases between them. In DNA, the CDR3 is TGTGCCAGCAGTGACCCAGGGACGGGATACGAGCAGTACTTC. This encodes CASSDPGTGYEQYF.

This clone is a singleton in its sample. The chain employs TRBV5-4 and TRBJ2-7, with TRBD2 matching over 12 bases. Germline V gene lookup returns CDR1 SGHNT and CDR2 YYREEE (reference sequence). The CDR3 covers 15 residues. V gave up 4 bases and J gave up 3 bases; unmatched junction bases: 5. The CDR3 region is CASSGRLAGVYEQYF. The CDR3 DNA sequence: TGTGCCAGCAGCGGGAGACTAGCGGGAGTCTACGAGCAGTACTTC.

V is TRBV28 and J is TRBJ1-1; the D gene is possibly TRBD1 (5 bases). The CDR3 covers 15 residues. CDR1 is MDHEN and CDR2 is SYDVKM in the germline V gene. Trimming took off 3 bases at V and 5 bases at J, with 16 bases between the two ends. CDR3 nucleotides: TGTGCCAGCAGTTTTATGGGGTGGGGGATGACTGAAGCTTTCTTT. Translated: CASSFMGWGMTEAFF. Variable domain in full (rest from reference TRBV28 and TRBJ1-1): DVKVTQSSRYLVKRTGEKVFLECVQDMDHENMFWYRQDPGLGLRLIYFSYDVKMKEKGDIPEGYSVSREKKERFSLILESASTNQTSMYLCASSFMGWGMTEAFFGQGTRLTVV.